The present TCR beta chain was sequenced within a study of blood T cell repertoires in COVID-19. Study-level background: Sources were T cells, B-cell-depleted T cells, or PBMCs; the material itself was cDNA or gDNA.

This clone has only one observation. The CDR3 runs to 18 residues. Germline-derived CDR1 and CDR2 are SGDLS and YYNGEE. The V gene end was trimmed by 4 bases and the J gene end by 0 bases; junction bases not matched to a gene: 8. The assay was immunoSEQ multiplex PCR, and TCRdb's table has in-frame clones only and misses some. Of about 200,000 clones listed, 65% to 90% were seen once; the top ten hold approximately 12%. This chain joins TRBV9 and TRBJ2-1, with 12 bases aligning to TRBD2. This receptor was identified in a man in his forties who had recovered from COVID-19. Specimen: PBMCs or T cells enriched from blood (not recorded which). This CDR3 reads CASSLSTSGGYSYNEQFF. In nucleotides, the CDR3 is TGTGCCAGCAGCCTTTCGACTAGCGGGGGTTACTCCTACAATGAGCAGTTCTTC.